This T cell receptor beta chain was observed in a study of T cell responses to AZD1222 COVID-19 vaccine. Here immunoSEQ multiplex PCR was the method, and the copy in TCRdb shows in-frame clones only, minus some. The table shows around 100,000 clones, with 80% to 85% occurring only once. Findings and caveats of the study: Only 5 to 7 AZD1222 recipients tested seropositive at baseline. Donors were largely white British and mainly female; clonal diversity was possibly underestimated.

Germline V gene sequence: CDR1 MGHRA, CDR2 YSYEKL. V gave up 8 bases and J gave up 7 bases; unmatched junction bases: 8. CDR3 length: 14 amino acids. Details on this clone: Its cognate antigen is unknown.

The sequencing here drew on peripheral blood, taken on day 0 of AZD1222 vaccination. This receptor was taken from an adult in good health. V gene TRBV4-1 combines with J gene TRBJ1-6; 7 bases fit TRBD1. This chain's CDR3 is CASGSRDSNSPLHF. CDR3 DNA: TGCGCCAGCGGCTCCCGGGACAGCAATTCACCCCTCCACTTT.